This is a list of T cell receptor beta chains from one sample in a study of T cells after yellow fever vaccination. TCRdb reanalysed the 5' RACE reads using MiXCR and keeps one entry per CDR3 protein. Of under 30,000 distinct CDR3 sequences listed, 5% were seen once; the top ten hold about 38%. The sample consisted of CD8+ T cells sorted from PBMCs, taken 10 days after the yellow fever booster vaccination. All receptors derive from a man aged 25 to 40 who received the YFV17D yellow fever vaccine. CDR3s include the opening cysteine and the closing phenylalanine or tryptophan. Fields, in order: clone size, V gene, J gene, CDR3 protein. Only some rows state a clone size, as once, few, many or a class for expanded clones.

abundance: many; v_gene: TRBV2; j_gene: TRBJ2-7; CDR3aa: CARTGTSSYEQYF
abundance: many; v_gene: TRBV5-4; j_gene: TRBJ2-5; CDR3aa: CASSLGGLAGEETQYF
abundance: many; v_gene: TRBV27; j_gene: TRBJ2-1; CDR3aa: CASSGPNNEQFF
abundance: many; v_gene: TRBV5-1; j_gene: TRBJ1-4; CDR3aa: CASSLAPGDLNEKLFF
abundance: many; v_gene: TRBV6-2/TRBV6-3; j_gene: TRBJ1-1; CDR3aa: CASSYLDQYTEAFF
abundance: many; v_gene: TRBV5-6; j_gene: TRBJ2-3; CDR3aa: CASSFDAVASTDTQYF
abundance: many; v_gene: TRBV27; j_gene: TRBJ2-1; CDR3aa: CASSLNSEQFF
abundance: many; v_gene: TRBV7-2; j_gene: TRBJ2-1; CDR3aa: CASSFGTGSYNEQFF
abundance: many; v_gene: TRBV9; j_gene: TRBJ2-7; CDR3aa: CASSVWDSGSEEQYF
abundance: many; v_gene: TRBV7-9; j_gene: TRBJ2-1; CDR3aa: CASSLMGGNNEQFF
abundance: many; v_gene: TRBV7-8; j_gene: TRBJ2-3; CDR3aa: CASRFLGGEGTDTQYF
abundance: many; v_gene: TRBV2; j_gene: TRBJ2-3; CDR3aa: CASSEVSLADTQYF
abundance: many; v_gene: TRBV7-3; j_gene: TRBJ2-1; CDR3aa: CASSLVGDNEQFF
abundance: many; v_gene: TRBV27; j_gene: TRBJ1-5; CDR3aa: CASSGFGGMDQPQHF
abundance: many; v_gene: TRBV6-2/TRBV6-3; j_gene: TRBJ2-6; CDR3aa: CASSYGSGANVLTF
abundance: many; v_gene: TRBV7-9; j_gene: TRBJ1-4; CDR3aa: CASSQQGYEKLFF
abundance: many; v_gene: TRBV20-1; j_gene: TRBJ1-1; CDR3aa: CSAELGEAFF
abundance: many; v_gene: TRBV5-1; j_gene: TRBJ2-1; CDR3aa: CASSTRVPYNEQFF
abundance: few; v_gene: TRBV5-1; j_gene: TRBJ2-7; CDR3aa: CASSFGLGTSGRKYEQYF
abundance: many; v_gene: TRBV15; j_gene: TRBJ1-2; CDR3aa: CAAGDPNYGYTF
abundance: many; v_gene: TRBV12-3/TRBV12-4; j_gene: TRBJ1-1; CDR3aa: CASSPPDRASEAFF
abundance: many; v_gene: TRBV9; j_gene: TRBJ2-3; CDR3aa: CASSVETGSDTQYF
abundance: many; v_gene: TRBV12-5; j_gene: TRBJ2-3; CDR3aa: CASGFSTGLSGTDTQYF
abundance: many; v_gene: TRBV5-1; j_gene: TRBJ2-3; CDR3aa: CASSLLASTSAYTDTQYF
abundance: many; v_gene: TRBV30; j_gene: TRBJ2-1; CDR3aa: CAWSVRGSSSYNEQFF
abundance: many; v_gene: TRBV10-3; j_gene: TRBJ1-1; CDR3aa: CAITVTGGGDPNTEAFF
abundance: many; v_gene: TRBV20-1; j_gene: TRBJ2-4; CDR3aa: CSARVPLATKNIQYF
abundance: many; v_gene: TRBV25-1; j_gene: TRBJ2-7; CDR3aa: CASSDASYEQYF
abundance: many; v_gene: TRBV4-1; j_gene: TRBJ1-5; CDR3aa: CASSQEPRIRQPQHF
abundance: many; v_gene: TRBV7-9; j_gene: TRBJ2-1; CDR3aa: CASSSTTRTRFQFF
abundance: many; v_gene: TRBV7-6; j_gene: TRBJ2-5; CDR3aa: CASSFSVGAQETQYF
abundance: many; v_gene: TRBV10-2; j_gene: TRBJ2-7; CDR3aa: CASSESGGLGSYEQYF
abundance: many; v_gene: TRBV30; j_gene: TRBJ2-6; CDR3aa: CAWSTWDSGANVLTF
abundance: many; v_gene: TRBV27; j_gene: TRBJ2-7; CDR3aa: CASSLYPGPAGTSSYEQYF
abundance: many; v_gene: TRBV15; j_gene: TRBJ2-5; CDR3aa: CATSRSGQNQETQYF
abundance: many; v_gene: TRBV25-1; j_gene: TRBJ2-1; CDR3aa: CASSELAEQFF
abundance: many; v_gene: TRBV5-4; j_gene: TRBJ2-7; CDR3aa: CASSRVGGDYEQYF
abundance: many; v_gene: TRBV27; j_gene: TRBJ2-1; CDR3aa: CASQRPPGNEQFF
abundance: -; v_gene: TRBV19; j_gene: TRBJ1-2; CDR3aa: CASSVASLVRDGYTF
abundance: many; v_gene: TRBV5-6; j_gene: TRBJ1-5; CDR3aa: CASSFLGPEGVQPQHF
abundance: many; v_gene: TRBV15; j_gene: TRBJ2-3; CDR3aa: CATSAGADTQYF
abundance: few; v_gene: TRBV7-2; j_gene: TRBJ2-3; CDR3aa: CASSLGWQGAGDTQYF
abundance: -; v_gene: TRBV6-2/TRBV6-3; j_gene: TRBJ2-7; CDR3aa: CASSYGLTYEQYF
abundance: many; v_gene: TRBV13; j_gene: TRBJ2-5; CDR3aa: CASSPNGIQETQYF